This entry concerns a single T cell receptor (beta chain). The antigen it recognizes is unknown. Base qualities are not at hand, and no much larger clone is one base apart. CDR1 and CDR2 (PRHDT, FYEKMQ) derive from the germline V gene (reference sequence). Cut back by 5 bases and 0 bases, the V and J ends lie 12 bases apart. The CDR3 numbers 15 residues from cysteine through phenylalanine. Only the CDR3 part of the read is kept: 45 bases, read in frame from the first base. The data are from a study of molecular identifiers for immune sequencing clone quantification (dated by TCRdb to between 2017 and 2018). A note on the overall study: For a replicate experiment, RNA from roughly 18,000 or 92,000 naive CD8 T cells was divided into five aliquots, and four of the five aliquots were sequenced. This methods study used CD8 T cells to benchmark TCR RNA copy counting and molecular-identifier clustering-based TCR repertoire sequencing (MIDCIRS). Overall results and qualifications from the work: When barcode sub-clustering was not used, chimeric consensus sequences inflated TCR diversity, with chimeras reaching as high as 47%. Modeling gave 3 to 3.5 recovered TCR RNA copies per cell versus approximately 9 by digital PCR, implying 25% to 30% capture efficiency. The naive libraries included spiked-in Jurkat TCR RNA (around 10 copies' worth), and this RNA is not part of the donor repertoire. In CMV-specific effector cells, clones with more than 20 RNA copies accounted for over 99% of molecules, whereas in naive cells such clones accounted for under 1%. A single cell's worth of spiked-in Jurkat TCR RNA was reported detectable even among about a million naive CD8 T cells. Highly expanded clone sizes could be underestimated because identical TCR molecules may share a barcode.

Libraries of naive CD8 T cells were built from around 20,000 to 1,000,000 sorted cells, with 10%, 30% or 50% of the purified RNA used. On a BD FACSAria II, naive CD8 T cells were FACS-sorted as CD8+CD4-CCR7+CD45RA+ and collected into RLT Plus buffer. To test detection sensitivity, Jurkat RNA equivalent to under 12 TCR copies was spiked into samples of about 18,000-1,000,000 naive CD8 T cells. CD8 T cells were enriched using RosetteSep CD8+ T Cell Enrichment Cocktail and Ficoll-Paque, and the enriched cells then underwent ACK red cell lysis. The library was obtained by PCR. The sequencer listed for this sample is NextSeq 500. Preparation of bulk TCR libraries followed a previously described approach, with the TCR primers listed in Table S5. Purification of total RNA was performed with the Qiagen AllPrep DNA/RNA kit. Before analysis, reads from multiple sequencing runs of one library were combined. From the authors' description of their analysis: Reads were retained only if an exact TCR constant sequence was present, and the retained reads were trimmed to 150 nt and grouped according to their 12-nt molecular barcodes. Within each barcode group, reads were sub-clustered at a 15% Levenshtein threshold, and quality-weighted consensus sequences were built per RNA molecule. Non-functional sequences were discarded, and so were lower-count sequences lying one edit away from another sequence. On the basis of fitting two negative binomial distributions, barcode sub-clusters with fewer than 20% of the maximum read count were discarded. TCRdb cleaned the public reads at Q25 with fastp, built clones with MiXCR and kept in-frame beta chains. Rows matching on CDR3 protein sequence are summarized as one entry with the most common DNA and genes. The V and J calls were determined by TCRdb, not by the authors. This sample comprises fewer than 350,000 distinct CDR3 sequences, roughly a quarter of them detected only once. 0.74% of the sample lies in the top ten.

Recombination connected TRBV13 to TRBJ2-3, and the D gene may be TRBD1, 5 bases matching. Material: naive CD8+ T cells from blood, with Jurkat cell RNA spiked in. The cell subset or site label, as the study defines it: FACS-sorted CD8+CD4-CCR7+CD45RA+ naive T cells. The sequence was obtained from a human donor in good health. Some libraries in this study had Jurkat cell RNA spiked in. At the DNA level, the sequence is TGTGCCAGCAGCCCAGGGTTTACCAGCACAGATACGCAGTATTTT. Translation gives CASSPGFTSTDTQYF.